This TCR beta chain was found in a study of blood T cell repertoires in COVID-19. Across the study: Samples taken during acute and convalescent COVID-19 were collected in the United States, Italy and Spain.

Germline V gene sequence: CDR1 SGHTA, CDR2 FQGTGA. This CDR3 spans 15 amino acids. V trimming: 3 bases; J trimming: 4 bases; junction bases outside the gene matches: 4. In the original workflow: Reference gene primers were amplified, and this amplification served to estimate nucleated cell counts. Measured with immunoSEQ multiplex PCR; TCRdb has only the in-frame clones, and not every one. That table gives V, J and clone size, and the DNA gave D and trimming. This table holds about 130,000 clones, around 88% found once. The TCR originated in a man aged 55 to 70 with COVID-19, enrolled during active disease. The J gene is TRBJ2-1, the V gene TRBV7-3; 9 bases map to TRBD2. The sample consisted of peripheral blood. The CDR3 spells CASSLSGGSYNEQFF. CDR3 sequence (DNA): TGTGCCAGCAGCTTGAGCGGGGGGTCTTACAATGAGCAGTTCTTC.